This T cell receptor (beta chain) appears in the sequencing data of a study of response to subunit inactivated influenza vaccine. Study-wide points: Seasonal influenza vaccination, on each occasion, was suggested by the authors to recruit few new T cells.

TCRdb ran MiXCR on the RT-PCR reads and lists one entry per CDR3 protein. The sample consists of roughly 650,000 distinct CDR3 sequences, 12% to 15% of them appearing once. The germline V gene encodes CDR1 MDHEN and CDR2 SYDVKM. The V and J ends lost 2 bases and 4 bases respectively, with 21 bases between them. The CDR3 spans 18 residues. A remark on this clonotype: Antigen: not known.

This receptor was obtained from a man aged 45-60 years who received an inactivated influenza vaccine. Material: PBMCs from blood, obtained roughly 2 weeks before vaccination. V is TRBV28 and J is TRBJ2-1, with a possible D match to TRBD2 (6 bases). The CDR3 nucleotides read TGTGCCAGCAGTTTAGAAGGGTTCAGCCTAGCGACTTACAATGAGCAGTTCTTC. This translates into CASSLEGFSLATYNEQFF.